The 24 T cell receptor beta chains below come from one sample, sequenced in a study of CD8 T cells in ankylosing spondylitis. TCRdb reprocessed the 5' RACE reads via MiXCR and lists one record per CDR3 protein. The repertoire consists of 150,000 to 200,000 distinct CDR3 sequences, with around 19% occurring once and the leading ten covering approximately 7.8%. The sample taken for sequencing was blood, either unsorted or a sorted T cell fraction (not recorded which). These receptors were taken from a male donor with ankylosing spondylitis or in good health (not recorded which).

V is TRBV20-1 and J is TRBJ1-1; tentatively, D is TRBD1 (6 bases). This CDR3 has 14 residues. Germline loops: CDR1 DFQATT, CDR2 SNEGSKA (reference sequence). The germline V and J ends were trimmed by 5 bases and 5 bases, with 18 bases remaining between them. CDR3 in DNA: TGCAGTGCTCGCCCCTGGGGGGCGCAAACTGAAGCTTTCTTT. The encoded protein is CSARPWGAQTEAFF.

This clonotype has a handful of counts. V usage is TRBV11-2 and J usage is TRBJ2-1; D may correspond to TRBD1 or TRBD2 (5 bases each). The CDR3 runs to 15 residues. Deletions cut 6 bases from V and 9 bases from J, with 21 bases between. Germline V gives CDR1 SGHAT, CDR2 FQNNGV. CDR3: CASSSGTRTLAEQFF. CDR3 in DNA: TGTGCCAGCAGTTCCGGGACCAGAACCCTCGCTGAGCAGTTCTTC.

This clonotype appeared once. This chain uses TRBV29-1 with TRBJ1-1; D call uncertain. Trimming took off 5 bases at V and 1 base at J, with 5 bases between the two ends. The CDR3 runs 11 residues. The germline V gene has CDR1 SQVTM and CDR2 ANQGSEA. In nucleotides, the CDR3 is TGCAGCGTTCGGCCGAACACTGAAGCTTTCTTT. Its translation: CSVRPNTEAFF.

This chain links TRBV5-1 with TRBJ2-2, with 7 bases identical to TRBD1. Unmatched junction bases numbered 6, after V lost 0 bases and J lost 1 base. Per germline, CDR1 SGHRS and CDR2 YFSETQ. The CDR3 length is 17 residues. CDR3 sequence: CASSLGPRQGNTGELFF. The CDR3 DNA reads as TGCGCCAGCAGCTTGGGCCCCCGACAGGGGAACACCGGGGAGCTGTTTTTT. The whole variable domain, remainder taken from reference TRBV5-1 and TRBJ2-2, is KAGVTQTPRYLIKTRGQQVTLSCSPISGHRSVSWYQQTPGQGLQFLFEYFSETQRNKGNFPGRFSGRQFSNSRSEMNVSTLELGDSALYLCASSLGPRQGNTGELFFGEGSRLTVL.

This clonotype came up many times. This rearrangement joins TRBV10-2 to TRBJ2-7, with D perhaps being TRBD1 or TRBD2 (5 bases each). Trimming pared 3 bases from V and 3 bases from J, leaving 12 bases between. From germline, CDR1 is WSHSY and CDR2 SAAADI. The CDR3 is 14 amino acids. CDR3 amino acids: CASSDSGTGYEQYF. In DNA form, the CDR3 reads TGCGCCAGCAGTGACTCTGGGACGGGCTACGAGCAGTACTTC.

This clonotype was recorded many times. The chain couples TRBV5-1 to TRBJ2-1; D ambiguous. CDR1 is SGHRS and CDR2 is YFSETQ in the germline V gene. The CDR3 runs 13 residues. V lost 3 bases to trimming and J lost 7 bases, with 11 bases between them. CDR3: CASSSPPGNEQFF. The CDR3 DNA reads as TGCGCCAGCAGCTCCCCCCCCGGGAATGAGCAGTTCTTC.

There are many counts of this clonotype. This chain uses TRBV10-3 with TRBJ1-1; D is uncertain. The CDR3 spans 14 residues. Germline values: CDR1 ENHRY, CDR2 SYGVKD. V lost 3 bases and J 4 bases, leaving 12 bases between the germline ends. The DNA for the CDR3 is TGTGCCATCAGTGAAGACGGCTGGGGCACTGAAGCTTTCTTT. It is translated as CAISEDGWGTEAFF.

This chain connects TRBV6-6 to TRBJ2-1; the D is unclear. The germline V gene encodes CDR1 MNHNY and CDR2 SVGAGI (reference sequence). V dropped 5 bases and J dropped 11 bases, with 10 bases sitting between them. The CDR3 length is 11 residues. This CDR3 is CASSSLNKQFF. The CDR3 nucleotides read TGTGCCAGCAGTAGTCTTAATAAGCAGTTCTTC.

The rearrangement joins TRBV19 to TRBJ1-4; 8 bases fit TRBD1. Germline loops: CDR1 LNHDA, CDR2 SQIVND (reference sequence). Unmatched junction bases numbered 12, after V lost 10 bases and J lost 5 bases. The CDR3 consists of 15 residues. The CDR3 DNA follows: TGTGCCACCCGTAGGTTGGACAGGGCGAATGAAAAACTGTTTTTT. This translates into CATRRLDRANEKLFF.

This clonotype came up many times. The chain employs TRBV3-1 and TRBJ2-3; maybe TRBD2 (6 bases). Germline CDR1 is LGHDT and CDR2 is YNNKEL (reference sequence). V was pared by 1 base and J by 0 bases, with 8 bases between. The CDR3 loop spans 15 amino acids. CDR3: CASSQAGGSTDTQYF. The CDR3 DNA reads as TGTGCCAGCAGCCAAGCCGGGGGAAGCACAGATACGCAGTATTTT.

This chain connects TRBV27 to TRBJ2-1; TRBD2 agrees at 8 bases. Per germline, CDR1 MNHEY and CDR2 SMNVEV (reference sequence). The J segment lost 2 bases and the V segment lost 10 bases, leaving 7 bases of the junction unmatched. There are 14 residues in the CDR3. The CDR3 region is CATQRLATYNEQFF. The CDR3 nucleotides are TGTGCCACGCAGAGACTAGCGACCTACAATGAGCAGTTCTTC.

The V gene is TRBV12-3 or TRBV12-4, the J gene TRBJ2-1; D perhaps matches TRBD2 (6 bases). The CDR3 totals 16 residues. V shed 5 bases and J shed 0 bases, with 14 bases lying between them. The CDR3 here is CASSPGDLSSYNEQFF. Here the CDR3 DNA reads TGTGCCAGCAGTCCGGGGGACTTGAGCTCCTACAATGAGCAGTTCTTC.

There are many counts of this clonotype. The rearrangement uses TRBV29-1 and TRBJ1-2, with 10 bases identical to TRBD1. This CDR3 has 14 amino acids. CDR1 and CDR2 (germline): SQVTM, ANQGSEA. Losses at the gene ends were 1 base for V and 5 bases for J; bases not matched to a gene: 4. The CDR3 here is CSVEVWTGGYGYTF. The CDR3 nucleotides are TGCAGCGTTGAAGTCTGGACAGGGGGTTATGGCTACACCTTC.

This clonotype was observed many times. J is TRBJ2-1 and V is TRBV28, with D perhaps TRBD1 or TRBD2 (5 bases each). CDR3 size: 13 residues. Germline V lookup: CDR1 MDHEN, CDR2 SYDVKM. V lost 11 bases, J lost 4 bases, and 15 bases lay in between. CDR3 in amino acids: CAARGAPYNEQFF. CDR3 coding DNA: TGTGCCGCTCGAGGGGCACCTTACAATGAGCAGTTCTTC.

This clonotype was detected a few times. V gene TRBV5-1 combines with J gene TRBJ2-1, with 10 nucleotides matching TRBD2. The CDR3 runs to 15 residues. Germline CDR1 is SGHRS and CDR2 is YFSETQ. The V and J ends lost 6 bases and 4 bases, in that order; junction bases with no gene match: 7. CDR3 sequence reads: CASTLAGVQYNEQFF. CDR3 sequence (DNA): TGCGCCAGCACCCTAGCGGGAGTTCAGTACAATGAGCAGTTCTTC. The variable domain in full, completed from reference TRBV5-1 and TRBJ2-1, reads KAGVTQTPRYLIKTRGQQVTLSCSPISGHRSVSWYQQTPGQGLQFLFEYFSETQRNKGNFPGRFSGRQFSNSRSEMNVSTLELGDSALYLCASTLAGVQYNEQFFGPGTRLTVL.

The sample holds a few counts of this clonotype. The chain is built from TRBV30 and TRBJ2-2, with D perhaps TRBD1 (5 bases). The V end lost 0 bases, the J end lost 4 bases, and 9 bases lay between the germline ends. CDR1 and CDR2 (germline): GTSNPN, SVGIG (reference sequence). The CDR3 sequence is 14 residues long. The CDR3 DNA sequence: TGTGCCTGGAGTGTACAGGCAGCCACCGGGGAGCTGTTTTTT. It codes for CAWSVQAATGELFF.

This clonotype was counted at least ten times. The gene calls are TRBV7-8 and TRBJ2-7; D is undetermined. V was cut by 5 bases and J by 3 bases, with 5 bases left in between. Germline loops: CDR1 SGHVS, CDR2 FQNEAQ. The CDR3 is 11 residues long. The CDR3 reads CASSVLYEQYF. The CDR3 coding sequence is TGTGCCAGCAGCGTCCTCTACGAGCAGTACTTC.

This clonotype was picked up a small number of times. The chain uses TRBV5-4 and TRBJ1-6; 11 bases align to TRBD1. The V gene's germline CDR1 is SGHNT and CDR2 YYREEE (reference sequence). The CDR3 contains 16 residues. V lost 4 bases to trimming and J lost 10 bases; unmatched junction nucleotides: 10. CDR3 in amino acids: CASSMTGTGGRSPLHF. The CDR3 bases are TGTGCCAGCAGCATGACCGGGACAGGGGGTCGGTCACCCCTCCACTTT.

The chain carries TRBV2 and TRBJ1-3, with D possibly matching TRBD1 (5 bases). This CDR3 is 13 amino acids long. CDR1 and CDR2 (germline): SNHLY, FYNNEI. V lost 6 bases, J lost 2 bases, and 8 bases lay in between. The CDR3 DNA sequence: TGTGCCAGCAGGGTAGGGGCTGGAAACACCATATATTTT. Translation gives CASRVGAGNTIYF.

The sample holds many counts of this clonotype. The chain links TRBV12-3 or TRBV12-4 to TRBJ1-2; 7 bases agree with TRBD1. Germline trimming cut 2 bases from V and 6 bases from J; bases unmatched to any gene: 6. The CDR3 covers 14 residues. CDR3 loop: CASSLSPGQDGYTF. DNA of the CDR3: TGTGCCAGCAGTTTATCCCCCGGACAGGATGGCTACACCTTC.

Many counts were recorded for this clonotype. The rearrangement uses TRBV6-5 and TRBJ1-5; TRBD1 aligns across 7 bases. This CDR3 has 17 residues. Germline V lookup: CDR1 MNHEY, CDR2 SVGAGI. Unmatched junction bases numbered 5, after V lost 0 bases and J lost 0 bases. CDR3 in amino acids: CASSYSGTVHSNQPQHF. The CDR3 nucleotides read TGTGCCAGCAGTTACTCGGGGACAGTACATAGCAATCAGCCCCAGCATTTT.

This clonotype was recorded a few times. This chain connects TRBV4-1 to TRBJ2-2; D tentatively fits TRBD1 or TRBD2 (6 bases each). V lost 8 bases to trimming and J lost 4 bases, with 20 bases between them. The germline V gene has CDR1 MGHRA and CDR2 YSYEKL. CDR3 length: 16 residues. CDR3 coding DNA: TGCGCCAGCGGGATTACGGGACACGGGGGCACCGGGGAGCTGTTTTTT. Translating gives CASGITGHGGTGELFF.

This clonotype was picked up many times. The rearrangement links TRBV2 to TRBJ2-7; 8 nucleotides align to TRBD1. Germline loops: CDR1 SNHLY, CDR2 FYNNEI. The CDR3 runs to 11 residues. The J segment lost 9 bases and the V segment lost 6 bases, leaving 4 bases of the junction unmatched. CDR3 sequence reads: CASRQGDRQYF. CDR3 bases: TGTGCCAGCAGACAGGGGGACAGGCAGTACTTC.

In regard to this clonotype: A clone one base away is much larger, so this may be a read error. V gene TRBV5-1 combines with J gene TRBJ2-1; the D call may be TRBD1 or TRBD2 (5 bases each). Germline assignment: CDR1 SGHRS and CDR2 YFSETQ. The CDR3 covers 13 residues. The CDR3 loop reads CASSLWDPNGQFF. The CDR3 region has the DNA TGCGCCAGCAGCTTGTGGGACCCCAATGGGCAGTTCTTC. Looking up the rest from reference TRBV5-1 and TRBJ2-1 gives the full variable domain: KAGVTQTPRYLIKTRGQQVTLSCSPISGHRSVSWYQQTPGQGLQFLFEYFSETQRNKGNFPGRFSGRQFSNSRSEMNVSTLELGDSALYLCASSLWDPNGQFFGPGTRLTVL.